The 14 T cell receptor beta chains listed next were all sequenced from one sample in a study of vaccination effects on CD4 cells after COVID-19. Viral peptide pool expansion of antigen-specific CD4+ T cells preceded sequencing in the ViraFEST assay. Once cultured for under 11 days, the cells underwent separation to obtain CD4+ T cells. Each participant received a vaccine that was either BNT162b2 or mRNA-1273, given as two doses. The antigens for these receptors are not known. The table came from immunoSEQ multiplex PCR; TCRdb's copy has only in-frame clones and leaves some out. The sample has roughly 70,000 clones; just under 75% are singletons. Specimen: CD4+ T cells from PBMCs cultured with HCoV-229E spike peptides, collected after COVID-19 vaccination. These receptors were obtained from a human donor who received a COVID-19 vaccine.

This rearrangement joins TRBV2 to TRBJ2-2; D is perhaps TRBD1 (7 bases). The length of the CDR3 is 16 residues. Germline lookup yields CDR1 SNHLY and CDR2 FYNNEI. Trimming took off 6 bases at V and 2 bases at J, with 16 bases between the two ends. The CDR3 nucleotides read TGTGCCAGCAGAGGGGGCCCGGGAGTAAACACCGGGGAGCTGTTTTTT. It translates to CASRGGPGVNTGELFF. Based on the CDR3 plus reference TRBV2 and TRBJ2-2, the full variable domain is EPEVTQTPSHQVTQMGQEVILRCVPISNHLYFYWYRQILGQKVEFLVSFYNNEISEKSEIFDDQFSVERPDGSNFTLKIRSTKLEDSAMYFCASRGGPGVNTGELFFGEGSRLTVL.

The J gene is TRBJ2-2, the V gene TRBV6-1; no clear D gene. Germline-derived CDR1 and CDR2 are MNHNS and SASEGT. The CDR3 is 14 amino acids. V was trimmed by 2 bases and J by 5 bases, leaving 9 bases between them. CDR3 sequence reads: CASSENMGTGELFF. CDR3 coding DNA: TGTGCCAGCAGTGAAAACATGGGGACCGGGGAGCTGTTTTTT.

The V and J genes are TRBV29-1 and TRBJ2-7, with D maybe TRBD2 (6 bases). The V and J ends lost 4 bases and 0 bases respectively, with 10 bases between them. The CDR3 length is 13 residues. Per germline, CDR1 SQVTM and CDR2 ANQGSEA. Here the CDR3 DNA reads TGCAGCGTTGCGGAGGGTAGCTCCTACGAGCAGTACGTC. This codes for CSVAEGSSYEQYV.

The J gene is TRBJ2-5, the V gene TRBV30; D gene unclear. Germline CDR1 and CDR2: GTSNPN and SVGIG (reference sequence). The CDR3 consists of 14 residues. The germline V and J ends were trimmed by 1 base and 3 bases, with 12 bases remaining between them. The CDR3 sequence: CAWSASGREETQYF. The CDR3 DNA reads TGTGCCTGGAGTGCCTCGGGCCGGGAAGAGACCCAGTACTTC.

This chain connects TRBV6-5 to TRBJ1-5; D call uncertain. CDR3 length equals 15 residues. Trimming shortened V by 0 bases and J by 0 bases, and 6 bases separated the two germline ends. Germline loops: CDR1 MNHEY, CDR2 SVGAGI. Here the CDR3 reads CASSYSGGSNQPQHF. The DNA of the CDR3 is TGTGCCAGCAGTTACTCCGGTGGTAGCAATCAGCCCCAGCATTTT.

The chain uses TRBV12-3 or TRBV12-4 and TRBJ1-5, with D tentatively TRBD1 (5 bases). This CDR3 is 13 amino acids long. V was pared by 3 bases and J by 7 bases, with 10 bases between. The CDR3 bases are TGTGCCAGCAGTTTCAGGGTTTTACAGCCCCAGCATTTT. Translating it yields CASSFRVLQPQHF.

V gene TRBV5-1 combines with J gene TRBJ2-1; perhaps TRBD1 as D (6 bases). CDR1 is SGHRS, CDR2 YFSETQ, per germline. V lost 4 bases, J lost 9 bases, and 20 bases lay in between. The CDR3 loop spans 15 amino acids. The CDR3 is CASSILRDNRGEQFF. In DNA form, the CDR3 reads TGCGCCAGCAGCATACTCCGGGACAATCGAGGTGAGCAGTTCTTC.

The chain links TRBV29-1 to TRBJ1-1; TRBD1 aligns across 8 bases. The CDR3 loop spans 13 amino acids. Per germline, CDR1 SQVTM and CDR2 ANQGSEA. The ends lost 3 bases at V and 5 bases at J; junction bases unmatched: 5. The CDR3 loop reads CSVEGQESTEAFF. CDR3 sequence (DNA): TGCAGCGTTGAGGGACAGGAGAGTACTGAAGCTTTCTTT.

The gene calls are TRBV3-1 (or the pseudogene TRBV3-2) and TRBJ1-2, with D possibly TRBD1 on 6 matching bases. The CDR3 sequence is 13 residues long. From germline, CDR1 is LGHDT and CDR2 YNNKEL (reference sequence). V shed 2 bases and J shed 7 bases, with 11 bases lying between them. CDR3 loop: CASSQSRGGGYTF. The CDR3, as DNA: TGTGCCAGCAGCCAATCCAGGGGAGGTGGCTACACCTTC.

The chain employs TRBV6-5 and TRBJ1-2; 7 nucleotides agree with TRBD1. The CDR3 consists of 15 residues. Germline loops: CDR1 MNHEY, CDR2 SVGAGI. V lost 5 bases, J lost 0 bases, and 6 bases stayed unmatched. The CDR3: CASSKPGQTNYGYTF. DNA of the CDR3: TGTGCCAGCAGTAAACCGGGACAGACTAACTATGGCTACACCTTC.

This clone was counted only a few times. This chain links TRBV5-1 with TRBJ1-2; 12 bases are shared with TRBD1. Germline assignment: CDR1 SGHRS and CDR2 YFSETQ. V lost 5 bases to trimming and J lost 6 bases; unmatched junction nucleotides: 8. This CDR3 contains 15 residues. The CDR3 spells CASRGQGASFDGYTF. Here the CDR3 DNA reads TGCGCCAGCAGGGGACAGGGGGCGTCTTTCGATGGCTACACCTTC.

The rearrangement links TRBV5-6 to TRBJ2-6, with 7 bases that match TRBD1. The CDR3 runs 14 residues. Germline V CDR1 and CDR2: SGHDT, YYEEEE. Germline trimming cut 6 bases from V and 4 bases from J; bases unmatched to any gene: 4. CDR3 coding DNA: TGTGCCAGCACAACAGGGGTGGGGGCCAACGTCCTGACTTTC. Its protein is CASTTGVGANVLTF.

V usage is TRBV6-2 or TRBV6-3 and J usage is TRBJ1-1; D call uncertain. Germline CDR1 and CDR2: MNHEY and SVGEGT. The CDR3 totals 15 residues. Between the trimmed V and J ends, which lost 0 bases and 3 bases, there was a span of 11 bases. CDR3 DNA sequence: TGTGCCAGCAGTTACTCGGCGAGGGATGACACTGAAGCTTTCTTT. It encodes CASSYSARDDTEAFF.

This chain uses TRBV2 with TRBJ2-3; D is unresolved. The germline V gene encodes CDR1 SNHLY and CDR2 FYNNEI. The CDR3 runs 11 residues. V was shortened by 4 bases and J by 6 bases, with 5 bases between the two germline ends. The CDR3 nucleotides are TGTGCCAGCAGTGTGTACGATACGCAGTATTTT. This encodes CASSVYDTQYF.